This T cell receptor beta chain was observed in a study of T cell repertoires in cytomegalovirus infection. This clonotype was seen many times. Its target is not known. Study-wide findings and caveats: Within the response measured ex vivo, HLA-C-restricted CMV-specific TCR beta clonotypes were dominant. Cumulative frequency (of public TCR beta family members) identified carriers of CMV plus the relevant HLA.

The junction had 4 bases not matched to a gene; V was cut back by 2 bases and J by 5 bases. Per germline, CDR1 MDHEN and CDR2 SYDVKM. CDR3 length equals 15 residues. TCRdb reprocessed the reads with MiXCR, giving one entry per CDR3 protein. Here the sample spans almost 500,000 distinct CDR3 sequences, around 11% being singletons. The chain recombines TRBV28 with TRBJ2-2, with 8 bases matching TRBD1. This TCR derives from a human donor in good health (CMV status not recorded). Some clones in this sample may be carry-over from other donors' samples. The sequenced sample consisted of PBMCs. In DNA form, the CDR3 reads TGTGCCAGCAGTTTACTGACAGGGGTGACCGGGGAGCTGTTTTTT. It specifies CASSLLTGVTGELFF. The full variable domain, completed using reference TRBV28 and TRBJ2-2, is DVKVTQSSRYLVKRTGEKVFLECVQDMDHENMFWYRQDPGLGLRLIYFSYDVKMKEKGDIPEGYSVSREKKERFSLILESASTNQTSMYLCASSLLTGVTGELFFGEGSRLTVL.